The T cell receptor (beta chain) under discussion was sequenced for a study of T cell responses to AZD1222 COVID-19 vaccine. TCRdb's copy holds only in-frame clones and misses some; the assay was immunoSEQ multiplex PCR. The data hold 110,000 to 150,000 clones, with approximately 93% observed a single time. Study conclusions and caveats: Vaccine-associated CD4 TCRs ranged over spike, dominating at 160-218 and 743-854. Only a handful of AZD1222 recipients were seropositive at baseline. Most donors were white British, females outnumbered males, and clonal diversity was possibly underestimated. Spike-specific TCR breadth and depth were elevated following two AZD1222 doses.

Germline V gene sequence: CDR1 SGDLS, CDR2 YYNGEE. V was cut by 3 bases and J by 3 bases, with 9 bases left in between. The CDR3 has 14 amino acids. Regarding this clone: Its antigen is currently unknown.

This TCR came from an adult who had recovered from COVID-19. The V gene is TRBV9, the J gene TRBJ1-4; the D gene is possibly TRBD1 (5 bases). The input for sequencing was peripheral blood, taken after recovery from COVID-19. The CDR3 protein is CASSAKGANEKLFF. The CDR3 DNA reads TGTGCCAGCAGCGCAAAAGGGGCTAATGAAAAACTGTTTTTT.